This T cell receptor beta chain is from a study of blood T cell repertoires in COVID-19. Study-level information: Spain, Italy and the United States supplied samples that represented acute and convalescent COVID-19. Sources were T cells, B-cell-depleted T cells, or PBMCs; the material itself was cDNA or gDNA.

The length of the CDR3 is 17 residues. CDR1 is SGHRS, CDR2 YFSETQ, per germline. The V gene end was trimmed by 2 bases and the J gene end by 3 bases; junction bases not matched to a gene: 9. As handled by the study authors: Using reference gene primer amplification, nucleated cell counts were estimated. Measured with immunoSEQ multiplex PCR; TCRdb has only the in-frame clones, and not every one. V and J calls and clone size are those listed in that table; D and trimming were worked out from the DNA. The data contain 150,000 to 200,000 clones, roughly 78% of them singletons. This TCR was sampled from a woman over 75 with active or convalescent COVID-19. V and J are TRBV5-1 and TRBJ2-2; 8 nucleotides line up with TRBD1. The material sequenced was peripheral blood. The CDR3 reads CASSLGQGALYTGELFF. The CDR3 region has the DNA TGCGCCAGCAGCTTAGGGCAGGGGGCGCTTTACACCGGGGAGCTGTTTTTT.